This T cell receptor beta chain was sequenced for a study of blood T cell repertoires in COVID-19. Study overall: Sites in the United States, Italy and Spain provided acute and convalescent COVID-19 samples. The analysed material was cDNA or gDNA that came from T cells, B-cell-depleted T cells, or PBMCs.

Per the authors' pipeline: Estimated nucleated cell counts came from reference gene primer amplification. Clones were sequenced by immunoSEQ multiplex PCR, and TCRdb holds only the in-frame ones, with some missing. The V and J calls and clone size are taken from that table; D and trimming were inferred from the DNA. The repertoire consists of about 180,000 clones, with about 87% occurring once and the leading ten covering roughly 4.2%. The sample consisted of peripheral blood. The sequence was obtained from a woman in her thirties with acute or convalescent COVID-19.

This CDR3 is CASGLVPGHNQPQHF. DNA for the CDR3: TGTGCTAGTGGTTTGGTACCGGGACACAATCAGCCCCAGCATTTT. The chain employs TRBV12-5 and TRBJ1-5; TRBD1 is a possible D gene (6 bases). Germline V CDR1 and CDR2: LGHNT, FRNRAP. Trimming removed 0 bases from V and 3 bases from J, with 9 bases in between. This CDR3 is built from 15 residues.